This T cell receptor beta chain was recorded in a study of blood T cell repertoires in COVID-19. Study summary: Donors in the United States, Italy and Spain gave samples during acute or convalescent COVID-19. The cDNA or gDNA used as material had been derived from T cells, B-cell-depleted T cells, or PBMCs.

Profiling relied on immunoSEQ multiplex PCR, and the TCRdb table lists in-frame clones only, not all of them. The sample shows some 40,000 clones, more than 75% of them seen only once. This CDR3 has 17 amino acids. V gave up 5 bases and J gave up 9 bases; unmatched junction bases: 17. Germline V lookup: CDR1 MNHEY, CDR2 SMNVEV (reference sequence). The sequencing input was peripheral blood. The chain is built from TRBV27 and TRBJ2-7; 12 nucleotides agree with TRBD1. The receptor was isolated from a human donor in a cohort sampled during active COVID-19. Here the CDR3 reads CASSPPNRDRGPGGQYF. The CDR3 nucleotides read TGTGCCAGCAGTCCCCCGAACCGGGACAGGGGGCCCGGGGGGCAGTACTTC.